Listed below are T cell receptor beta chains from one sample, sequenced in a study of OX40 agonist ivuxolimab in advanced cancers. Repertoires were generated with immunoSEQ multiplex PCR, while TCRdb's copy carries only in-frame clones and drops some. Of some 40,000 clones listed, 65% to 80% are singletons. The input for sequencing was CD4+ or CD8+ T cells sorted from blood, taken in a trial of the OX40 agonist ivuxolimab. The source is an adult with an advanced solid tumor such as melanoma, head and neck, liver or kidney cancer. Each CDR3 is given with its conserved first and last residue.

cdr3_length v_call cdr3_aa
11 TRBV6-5 CATWGDYGYTF
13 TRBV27 CASSFEGYQPQHF
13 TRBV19 CASSATSGETQYF
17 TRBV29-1 CSVEDALGGRGYNEQFF
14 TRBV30 CACPQGALGNEQFF
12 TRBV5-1 CASSFNTGELFF
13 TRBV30 CAWTAGPVEKLFF
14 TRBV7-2 CASREVDFYNEQFF
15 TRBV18 CASSPINAGSTEAFF
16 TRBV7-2 CASSLAGGARTDTQYF
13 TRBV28 CASSWDSSYEQYF
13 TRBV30 CAWSVRGAETQYF
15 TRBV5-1 CASSSTGGVGGELFF
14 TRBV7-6 CASSYDDRGYGYTF
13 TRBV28 CASKETGNQPQHF
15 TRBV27 CASSLEGARNQPQHF
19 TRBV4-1 CASSQDWLRSRAKNSPLHF
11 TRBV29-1 CSVGAAYEQYF
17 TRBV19 CASSMTSGRASGGELFF
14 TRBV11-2 CASSPTRTRDEQFF
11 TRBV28 CASSLRYEQYF
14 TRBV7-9 CASTSGQGNTEAFF
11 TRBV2 CAKEGVDTQYF
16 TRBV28 CASSSMGQGRDGELFF
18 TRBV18 CASSPKIQGSTSTDTQYF
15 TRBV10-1 CASSEEGGRHYGYTF
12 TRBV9 CASSALEGEAFF
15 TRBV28 CASSLKGTGNYGYTF
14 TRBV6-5 CASRIQGAGNTIYF